A selection of T cell receptor beta chains follows, all from one sample in a study of CD8 T cells in ankylosing spondylitis. MiXCR, applied by TCRdb to the 5' RACE reads, yields one record per CDR3 protein. The sample yields about 840,000 distinct CDR3 sequences, approximately 12% seen once. Sequences were obtained from blood, either unsorted or a sorted T cell fraction (not recorded which). The receptors here all came from a male donor with ankylosing spondylitis. Each CDR3 is given with its conserved first and last residue. Fields, in order: clone size, D gene, J gene, V gene, CDR3 protein, CDR3 DNA. A D gene is named only where the DNA matches it firmly. Size tells how often a clone was seen (once, few, many) or the class of an expanded clone, and some rows leave it out.

many NA TRBJ2-3 TRBV9 CASSTTGSKGDTQYF TGTGCCAGCAGCACCACCGGGTCCAAGGGAGATACGCAGTATTTT
few NA TRBJ2-1 TRBV5-1 CASSLRAVSSYNEQFF TGCGCCAGCAGCTTAAGAGCGGTGAGCTCCTACAATGAGCAGTTCTTC
many NA TRBJ2-1 TRBV7-9 CASSLQEGEQFF TGTGCCAGCAGCTTACAAGAGGGTGAGCAGTTCTTC
few NA TRBJ2-3 TRBV20-1 CSASRDITDTQYF TGCAGTGCTAGCAGGGATATCACAGATACGCAGTATTTT
few TRBD1 TRBJ1-1 TRBV7-2 CASSWGRGLLHAFF TGTGCCAGCAGCTGGGGCAGGGGGCTATTGCATGCTTTCTTT
NA TRBD2 TRBJ2-3 TRBV6-2/TRBV6-3 CASSPDSGRPYF TGTGCCAGCTCACCGGACAGCGGGAGGCCGTATTTT
NA NA TRBJ2-3 TRBV7-2 CASSGGLDTDTQYF TGTGCCAGCAGCGGGGGGTTAGATACAGATACGCAGTATTTT
many TRBD1 TRBJ2-3 TRBV29-1 CSVGDRSTDTQYF TGCAGCGTAGGGGACAGAAGCACAGATACGCAGTATTTT
NA NA TRBJ2-7 TRBV20-1 CSARVMTLSSYEQYF TGCAGTGCTAGAGTAATGACTTTAAGCTCCTACGAGCAGTACTTC
NA TRBD1 TRBJ1-5 TRBV5-1 CASSLTGGYEPQHF TGCGCCAGCAGCCTGACAGGGGGGTATGAGCCCCAGCATTTT
NA NA TRBJ2-3 TRBV6-1 CASWDQLTDTQYF TGTGCCAGCTGGGACCAACTCACAGATACGCAGTATTTT
NA NA TRBJ2-3 TRBV10-3 CAISESTTDTQYF TGTGCCATCAGTGAGTCGACCACAGATACGCAGTATTTT
NA NA TRBJ2-1 TRBV6-1 CATRGRGLDNEQFF TGTGCCACCAGGGGGAGGGGGCTCGATAATGAGCAGTTCTTC
few TRBD1 TRBJ2-7 TRBV20-1 CSARQGAKYEQYF TGCAGTGCTAGGCAGGGGGCCAAGTACGAGCAGTACTTC
few TRBD1 TRBJ1-1 TRBV5-1 CASSLDLDRANTEAFF TGCGCCAGCAGCTTGGACCTCGACAGGGCGAACACTGAAGCTTTCTTT
NA NA TRBJ1-1 TRBV7-9 CASSFGRDYTEAFF TGTGCCAGCAGCTTTGGCAGGGATTACACTGAAGCTTTCTTT
NA NA TRBJ1-2 TRBV18 CASSLGADPNYGYTF TGTGCCAGCTCACTAGGGGCAGATCCTAACTATGGCTACACCTTC
NA TRBD2 TRBJ2-3 TRBV9 CASSVGTSGRLPSTDTQYF TGTGCCAGCAGCGTGGGAACTAGCGGGAGACTCCCTAGCACAGATACGCAGTATTTT
few NA TRBJ1-2 TRBV15 CATSRDSGGAYYGYTF TGTGCCACCAGCAGAGATTCGGGCGGAGCATACTATGGCTACACCTTC
NA NA TRBJ2-6 TRBV20-1 CSAGRDSGANVLTF TGCAGTGCTGGAAGGGACTCTGGGGCCAACGTCCTGACTTTC
NA NA TRBJ1-1 TRBV4-2 CASSVKGQTEAFF TGTGCCAGCAGCGTAAAGGGGCAGACTGAAGCTTTCTTT
NA TRBD2 TRBJ2-3 TRBV3-1 CASSAGTRNRRKGTDTQYF TGTGCCAGCAGCGCCGGGACTAGAAACCGTCGGAAAGGCACAGATACGCAGTATTTT
many NA TRBJ1-2 TRBV5-1 CASSLGVGNYGYTF TGCGCCAGCAGCTTGGGAGTTGGGAACTATGGCTACACCTTC
NA TRBD2 TRBJ2-1 TRBV11-3 CASSSNSGRNNEQFF TGTGCCAGCAGCTCCAATAGCGGGAGAAACAATGAGCAGTTCTTC